This entry lists 10 T cell receptor beta chains sequenced from one sample in a study of beta chain features in type 1 diabetes (dated by TCRdb to the late 2010s). The library relied on the immunoSEQ multiplex PCR assay. All of the isolated RNA was reverse transcribed with the High Capacity cDNA Reverse Transcription Kit, so expressed TCRB transcripts were sequenced. Held by TCRdb, this immuneACCESS table contains in-frame sequences only and omits some clones. Under half of the omission traces to an unresolved V gene where checked; the cause of the rest is unknown. The sample table contains around 150,000 clones; only one count was recorded for around 8% of them. In total, the top ten clones hold 0.65% of the sample. The specimen sequenced was central memory CD4+ T cells from blood. The receptors were sampled from a man between 18 and 29 years old in good health.

This clone appeared a few times. This chain uses TRBV7-3 with TRBJ2-2, with TRBD2 matching over 7 bases. J gave up 6 bases and V 6 bases, and 7 bases lay outside the gene matches. Germline V lookup: CDR1 SGHTA, CDR2 FQGTGA. The length of the CDR3 is 14 residues. The CDR3 sequence: CASSPSGGAGELFF. DNA for the CDR3: TGTGCCAGCAGTCCTAGTGGGGGGGCCGGGGAGCTGTTTTTT.

This clone was detected a few times. The chain links TRBV11-2 to TRBJ2-5; 11 bases line up with TRBD2. The V segment lost 6 bases and the J segment 5 bases; nucleotides outside the gene matches: 17. CDR3 size: 18 residues. Per the germline V gene, CDR1 is SGHAT and CDR2 is FQNNGV. Here the CDR3 DNA reads TGTGCCAGCAGTCGCCGTTTAGCGGGAGGGCCTGGGGAGGAGACCCAGTACTTC. It yields the protein CASSRRLAGGPGEETQYF.

The sample holds many counts of this clone. The rearrangement links TRBV6-6 to TRBJ2-4, with D possibly TRBD1 on 5 matching bases. The V and J ends lost 6 bases and 6 bases respectively, with 9 bases between them. Germline V CDR1 and CDR2: MNHNY, SVGAGI (reference sequence). The CDR3 is 12 amino acids. As DNA, the CDR3 is TGTGCCAGCAGGTCCCAGGGAAACATTCAGTACTTC. This translates into CASRSQGNIQYF.

Many counts were recorded for this clone. This chain joins TRBV18 and TRBJ1-6; 9 nucleotides align to TRBD1. Germline-derived CDR1 and CDR2 are KGHSH and LQKENI. Trimming at V came to 3 bases and at J to 8 bases, leaving 5 bases not matched to a gene. This CDR3 has 15 amino acids. The CDR3 nucleotides are TGTGCCAGCTCACCGACGGGACAGGGCGATTCACCCCTCCACTTT. Translating it yields CASSPTGQGDSPLHF.

This clone has more than one count but fewer than ten. This chain links TRBV6-6 with TRBJ2-1; TRBD1 matches 7 bases. CDR1 and CDR2 (germline): MNHNY, SVGAGI (reference sequence). The CDR3 length is 13 residues. The trim removed 6 bases at V and 6 bases at J, leaving 5 bases unmatched. The CDR3: CASSIQGTNEQFF. CDR3 coding DNA: TGTGCCAGCAGCATACAGGGGACCAATGAGCAGTTCTTC.

This clone was counted many times. The chain employs TRBV2 and TRBJ2-4, with no clear D. The length of the CDR3 is 13 residues. The V and J ends lost 0 bases and 9 bases respectively, with 9 bases between them. The germline gives CDR1 SNHLY, CDR2 FYNNEI. CDR3 sequence reads: CASSEAGGGIQYF. DNA for the CDR3: TGTGCCAGCAGTGAAGCAGGCGGTGGCATTCAGTACTTC.

There are a few counts of this clone. The rearrangement links TRBV7-3 to TRBJ2-1, with 11 bases matching TRBD1. Germline loops: CDR1 SGHTA, CDR2 FQGTGA. The CDR3 extends over 15 amino acids. Germline trimming cut 5 bases from V and 6 bases from J; bases unmatched to any gene: 6. CDR3 DNA: TGTGCCAGCAGCCCGGACAGGGGGCAGGTCAATGAGCAGTTCTTC. Protein product: CASSPDRGQVNEQFF.

This clone turned up a few times. This CDR3 is CASSPGTSVTDTQYF. The CDR3 region has the DNA TGTGCCAGCAGTCCAGGGACTAGCGTCACAGATACGCAGTATTTT. The genes are TRBV6-6 and TRBJ2-3; 10 positions agree with TRBD2. V shed 5 bases and J 2 bases; nucleotides not matched to a gene: 4. Germline values: CDR1 MNHNY, CDR2 SVGAGI (reference sequence). CDR3 length: 15 amino acids.

This clone appeared many times. CDR3 protein: CSVQRGAGDEQFF. The CDR3 bases are TGCAGCGTGCAGCGGGGGGCTGGGGATGAGCAGTTCTTC. The rearrangement uses TRBV29-1 and TRBJ2-1, with 9 bases fitting TRBD2. Trimming cost V 6 bases and J 8 bases; bases outside gene matches: 8. Germline loops: CDR1 SQVTM, CDR2 ANQGSEA. This CDR3 comprises 13 residues.

This clone has a handful of counts. V usage is TRBV19 and J usage is TRBJ2-7; TRBD2 matches at 9 bases. V lost 2 bases, J lost 4 bases, and 0 bases stayed unmatched. CDR1 is LNHDA, CDR2 SQIVND, per germline (reference sequence). The CDR3 contains 13 residues. CDR3 loop: CASSITSGYEQYF. CDR3 bases: TGTGCCAGTAGTATAACTAGCGGGTACGAGCAGTACTTC.